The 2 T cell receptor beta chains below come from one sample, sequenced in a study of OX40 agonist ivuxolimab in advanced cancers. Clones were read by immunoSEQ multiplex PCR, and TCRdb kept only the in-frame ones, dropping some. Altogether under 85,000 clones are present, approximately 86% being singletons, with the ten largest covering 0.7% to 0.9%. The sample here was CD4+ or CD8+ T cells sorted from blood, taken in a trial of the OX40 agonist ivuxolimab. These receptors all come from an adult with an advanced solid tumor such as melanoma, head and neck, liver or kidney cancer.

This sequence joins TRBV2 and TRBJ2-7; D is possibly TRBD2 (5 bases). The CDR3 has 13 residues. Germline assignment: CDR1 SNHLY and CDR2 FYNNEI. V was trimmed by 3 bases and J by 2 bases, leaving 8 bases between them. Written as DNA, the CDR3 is TGTGCCAGCAGTGAGGACTTGACCTACGAGCAGTACTTC. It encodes CASSEDLTYEQYF.

The CDR3: CASSLDQGAGGSYGYTF. For the CDR3, the DNA is TGTGCCAGCAGCTTAGATCAGGGGGCAGGGGGCTCCTATGGCTACACCTTC. V is TRBV11-2 and J is TRBJ1-2, with 8 bases that match TRBD1. This CDR3 spans 17 amino acids. The ends lost 0 bases at V and 4 bases at J; junction bases unmatched: 10. CDR1 is SGHAT and CDR2 is FQNNGV in the germline V gene. The complete variable domain, with remaining parts taken from reference TRBV11-2 and TRBJ1-2, reads EAGVAQSPRYKIIEKRQSVAFWCNPISGHATLYWYQQILGQGPKLLIQFQNNGVVDDSQLPKDRFSAERLKGVDSTLKIQPAKLEDSAVYLCASSLDQGAGGSYGYTFGSGTRLTVV.